This TCR beta chain was captured by sequencing in a study of control samples from healthy donors and cancer patients. The sample holds one count of this clone. Sequencing was performed with immunoSEQ multiplex PCR; in TCRdb, only in-frame clones are kept and a portion is missing. The sample records roughly 130,000 clones, approximately 91% being singletons. This sequence was found in a man aged 50-59 years in good health. The sequencing input was blood.

CDR3 sequence (DNA): TGTGCCAGCAGACCCGGAGGGACTAGGCGGGCCGGGGAGCTGTTTTTT. Residues: CASRPGGTRRAGELFF. V and J are TRBV28 and TRBJ2-2; 8 nucleotides line up with TRBD2. The CDR3 consists of 16 residues. The junction had 12 bases not matched to a gene; V was cut back by 6 bases and J by 6 bases. The germline V gene has CDR1 MDHEN and CDR2 SYDVKM.